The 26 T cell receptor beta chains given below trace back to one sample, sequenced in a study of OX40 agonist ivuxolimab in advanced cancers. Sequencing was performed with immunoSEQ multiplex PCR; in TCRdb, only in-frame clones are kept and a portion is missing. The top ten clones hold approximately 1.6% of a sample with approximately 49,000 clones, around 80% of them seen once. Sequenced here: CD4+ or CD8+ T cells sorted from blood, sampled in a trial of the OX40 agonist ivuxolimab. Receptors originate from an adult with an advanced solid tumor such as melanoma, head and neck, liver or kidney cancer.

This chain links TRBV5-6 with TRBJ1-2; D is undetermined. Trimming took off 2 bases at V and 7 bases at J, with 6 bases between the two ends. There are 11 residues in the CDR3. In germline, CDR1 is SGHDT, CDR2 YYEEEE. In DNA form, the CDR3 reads TGTGCCAGCAGCTTCTCAACTGGCTACACCTTC. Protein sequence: CASSFSTGYTF.

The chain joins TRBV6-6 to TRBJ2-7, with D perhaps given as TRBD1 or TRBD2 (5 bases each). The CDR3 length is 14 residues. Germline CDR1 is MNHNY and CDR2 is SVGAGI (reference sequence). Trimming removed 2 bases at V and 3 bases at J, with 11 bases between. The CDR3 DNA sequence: TGTGCCAGCAGTTACCGTAGAGGGGTCTACGAGCAGTACTTC. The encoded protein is CASSYRRGVYEQYF.

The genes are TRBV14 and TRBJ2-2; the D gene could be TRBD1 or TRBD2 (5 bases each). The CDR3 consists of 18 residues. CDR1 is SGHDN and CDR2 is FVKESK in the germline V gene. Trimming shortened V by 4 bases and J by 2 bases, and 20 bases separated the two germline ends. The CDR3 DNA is TGTGCCAGCAGCCCAACACCCCCAGGGACCCTAAACACCGGGGAGCTGTTTTTT. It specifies CASSPTPPGTLNTGELFF. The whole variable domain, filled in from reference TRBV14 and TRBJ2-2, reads EAGVTQFPSHSVIEKGQTVTLRCDPISGHDNLYWYRRVMGKEIKFLLHFVKESKQDESGMPNNRFLAERTGGTYSTLKVQPAELEDSGVYFCASSPTPPGTLNTGELFFGEGSRLTVL.

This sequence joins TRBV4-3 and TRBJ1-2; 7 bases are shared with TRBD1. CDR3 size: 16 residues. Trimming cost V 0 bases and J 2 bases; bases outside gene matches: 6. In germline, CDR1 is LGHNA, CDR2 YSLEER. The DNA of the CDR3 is TGCGCCAGCAGCCAAGACCGGGGACAGAGAAACTATGGCTACACCTTC. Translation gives CASSQDRGQRNYGYTF.

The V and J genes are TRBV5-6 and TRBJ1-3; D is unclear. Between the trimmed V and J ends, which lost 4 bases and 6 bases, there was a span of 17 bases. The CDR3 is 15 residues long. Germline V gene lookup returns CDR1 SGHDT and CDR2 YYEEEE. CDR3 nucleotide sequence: TGTGCCAGCAGCCTGATCGGGGTGGGAGCAAACACCATATATTTT. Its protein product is CASSLIGVGANTIYF.

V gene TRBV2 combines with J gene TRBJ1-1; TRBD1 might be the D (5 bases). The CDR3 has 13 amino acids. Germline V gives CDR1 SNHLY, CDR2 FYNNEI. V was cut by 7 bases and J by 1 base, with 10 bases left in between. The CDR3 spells CASKGDRNTEAFF. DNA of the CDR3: TGTGCCAGCAAGGGCGACAGGAACACTGAAGCTTTCTTT.

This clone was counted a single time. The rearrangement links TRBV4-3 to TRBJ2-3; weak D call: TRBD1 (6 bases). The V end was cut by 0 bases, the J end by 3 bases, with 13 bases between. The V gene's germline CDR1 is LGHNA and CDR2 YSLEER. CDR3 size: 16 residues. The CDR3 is CASSQDLQGWTDTQYF. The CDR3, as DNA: TGCGCCAGCAGCCAAGATCTGCAGGGGTGGACAGATACGCAGTATTTT.

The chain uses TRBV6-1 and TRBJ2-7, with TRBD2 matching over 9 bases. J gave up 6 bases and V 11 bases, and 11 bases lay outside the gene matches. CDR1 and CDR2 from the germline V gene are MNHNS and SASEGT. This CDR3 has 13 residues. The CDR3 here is CAGQSGRTSEQYF. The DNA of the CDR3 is TGTGCCGGACAAAGCGGGAGGACCTCCGAGCAGTACTTC.

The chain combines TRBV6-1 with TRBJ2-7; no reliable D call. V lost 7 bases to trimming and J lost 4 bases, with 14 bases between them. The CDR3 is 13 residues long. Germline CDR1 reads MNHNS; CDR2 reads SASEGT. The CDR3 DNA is TGTGCCAGCATCCGCCAGGTTGGTTACGAGCAGTACTTC. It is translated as CASIRQVGYEQYF.

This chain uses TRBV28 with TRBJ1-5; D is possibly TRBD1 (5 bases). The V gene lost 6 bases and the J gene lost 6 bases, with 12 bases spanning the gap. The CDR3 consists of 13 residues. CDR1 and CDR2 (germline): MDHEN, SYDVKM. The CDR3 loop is CASRTPGLQPQHF. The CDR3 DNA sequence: TGTGCCAGCAGGACCCCAGGGCTTCAGCCCCAGCATTTT.

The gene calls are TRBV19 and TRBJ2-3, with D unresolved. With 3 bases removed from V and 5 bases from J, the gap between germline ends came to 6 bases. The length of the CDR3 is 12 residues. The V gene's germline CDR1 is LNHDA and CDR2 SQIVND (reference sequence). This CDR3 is CASSILGDTQYF. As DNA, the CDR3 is TGTGCCAGTAGTATTCTAGGAGATACGCAGTATTTT.

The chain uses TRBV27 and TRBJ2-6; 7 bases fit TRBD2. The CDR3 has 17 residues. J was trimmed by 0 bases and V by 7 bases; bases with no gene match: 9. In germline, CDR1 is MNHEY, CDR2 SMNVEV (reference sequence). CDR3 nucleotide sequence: TGTGCCAGCAAAACAATAGCGGGTAGCTCTGGGGCCAACGTCCTGACTTTC. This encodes CASKTIAGSSGANVLTF.

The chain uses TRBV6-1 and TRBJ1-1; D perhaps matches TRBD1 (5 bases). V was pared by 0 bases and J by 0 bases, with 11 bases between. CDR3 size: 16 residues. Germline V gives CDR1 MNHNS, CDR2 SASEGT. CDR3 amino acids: CASSEAWGPMNTEAFF. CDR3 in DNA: TGTGCCAGCAGTGAAGCTTGGGGACCCATGAACACTGAAGCTTTCTTT.

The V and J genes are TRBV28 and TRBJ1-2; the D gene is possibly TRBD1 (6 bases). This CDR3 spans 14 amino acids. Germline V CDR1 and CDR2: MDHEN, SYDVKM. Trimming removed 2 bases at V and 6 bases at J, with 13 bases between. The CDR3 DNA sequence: TGTGCCAGCAGTTTAGAATGGCAGGGGAATGGCTACACCTTC. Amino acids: CASSLEWQGNGYTF.

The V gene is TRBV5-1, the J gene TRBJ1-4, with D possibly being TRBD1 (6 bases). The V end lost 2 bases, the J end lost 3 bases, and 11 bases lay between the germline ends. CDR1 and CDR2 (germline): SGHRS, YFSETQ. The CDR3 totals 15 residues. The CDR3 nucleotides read TGCGCCAGCAGCTTTGGGGGGCTAGCTAATGAAAAACTGTTTTTT. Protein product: CASSFGGLANEKLFF.

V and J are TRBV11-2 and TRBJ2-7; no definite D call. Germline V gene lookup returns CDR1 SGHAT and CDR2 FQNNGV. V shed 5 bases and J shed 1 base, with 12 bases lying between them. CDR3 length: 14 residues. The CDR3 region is CASSPRPDSYEQYF. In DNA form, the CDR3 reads TGTGCCAGCAGCCCACGCCCAGATTCCTACGAGCAGTACTTC.

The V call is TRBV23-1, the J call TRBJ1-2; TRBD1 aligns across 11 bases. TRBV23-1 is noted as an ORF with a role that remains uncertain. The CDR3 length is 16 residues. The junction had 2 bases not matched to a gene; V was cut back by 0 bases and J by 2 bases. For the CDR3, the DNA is TGCGCCAGCAGTCAATCGGGGACAGGGGGGAACTATGGCTACACCTTC. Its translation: CASSQSGTGGNYGYTF.

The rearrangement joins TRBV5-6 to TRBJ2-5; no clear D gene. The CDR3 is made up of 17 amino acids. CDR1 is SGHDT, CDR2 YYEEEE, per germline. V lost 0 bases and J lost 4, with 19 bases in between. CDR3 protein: CASSLGPSVTAGETQYF. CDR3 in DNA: TGTGCCAGCAGCTTGGGACCATCGGTGACGGCAGGAGAGACCCAGTACTTC.

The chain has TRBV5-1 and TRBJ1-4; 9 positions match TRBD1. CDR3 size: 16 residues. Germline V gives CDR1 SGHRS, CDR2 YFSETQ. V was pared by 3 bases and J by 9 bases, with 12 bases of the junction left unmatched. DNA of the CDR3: TGCGCCAGCAGCTCCTCTTCGGGGACAGGGCAACAAAAACTGTTTTTT. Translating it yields CASSSSSGTGQQKLFF.

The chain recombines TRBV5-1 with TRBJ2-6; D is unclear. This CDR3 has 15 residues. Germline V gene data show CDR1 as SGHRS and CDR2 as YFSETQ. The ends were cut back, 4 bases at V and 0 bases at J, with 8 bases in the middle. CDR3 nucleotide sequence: TGCGCCAGCAGCCGTACTGGCTCTGGGGCCAACGTCCTGACTTTC. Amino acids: CASSRTGSGANVLTF.

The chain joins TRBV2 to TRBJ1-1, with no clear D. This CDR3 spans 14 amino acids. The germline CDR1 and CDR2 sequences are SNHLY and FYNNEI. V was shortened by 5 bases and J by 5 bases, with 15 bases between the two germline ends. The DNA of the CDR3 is TGTGCCAGCAGTCTAGATCGGCTCCGGACTGAAGCTTTCTTT. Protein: CASSLDRLRTEAFF.

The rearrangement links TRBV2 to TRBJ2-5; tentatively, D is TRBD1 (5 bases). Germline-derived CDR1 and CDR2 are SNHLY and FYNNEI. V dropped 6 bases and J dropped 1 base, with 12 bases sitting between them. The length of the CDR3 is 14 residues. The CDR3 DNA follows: TGTGCCAGCAGCCGACTGACAGTCCAAGAGACCCAGTACTTC. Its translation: CASSRLTVQETQYF.

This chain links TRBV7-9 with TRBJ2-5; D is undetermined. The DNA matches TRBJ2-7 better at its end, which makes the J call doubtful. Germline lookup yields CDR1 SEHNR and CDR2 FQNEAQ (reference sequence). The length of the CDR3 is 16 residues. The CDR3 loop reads CASSGSGSPRSYEQYF. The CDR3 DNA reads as TGTGCCAGCAGCGGCTCCGGGTCCCCAAGGTCCTACGAGCAGTACTTC.

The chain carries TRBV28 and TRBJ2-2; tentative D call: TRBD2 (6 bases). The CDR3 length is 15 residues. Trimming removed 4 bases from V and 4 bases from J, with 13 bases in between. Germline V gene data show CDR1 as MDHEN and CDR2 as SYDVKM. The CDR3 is CASSSSRRGTGELFF. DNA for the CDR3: TGTGCCAGCAGTTCATCACGGCGGGGCACCGGGGAGCTGTTTTTT.

In nucleotides, the CDR3 is TGTGCCAGCAGCTTGGCCTTAGCGGGAGTTGTGGAGACCCAGTACTTC. Its translation is CASSLALAGVVETQYF. V is TRBV5-6 and J is TRBJ2-5, with 9 bases that match TRBD2. There are 16 residues in the CDR3. CDR1 and CDR2 from the germline V gene are SGHDT and YYEEEE. Trimming took 0 bases from V and 5 from J; bases not matched to a gene: 8. Drawing the rest from reference TRBV5-6 and TRBJ2-5, the complete variable domain is DAGVTQSPTHLIKTRGQQVTLRCSPKSGHDTVSWYQQALGQGPQFIFQYYEEEERQRGNFPDRFSGHQFPNYSSELNVNALLLGDSALYLCASSLALAGVVETQYFGPGTRLLVL.

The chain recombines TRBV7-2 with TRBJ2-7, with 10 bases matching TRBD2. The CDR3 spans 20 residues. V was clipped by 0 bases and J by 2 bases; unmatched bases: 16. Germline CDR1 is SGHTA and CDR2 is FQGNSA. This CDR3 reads CASSLAIDRLAGAIPYEQYF. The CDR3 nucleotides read TGTGCCAGCAGCTTAGCAATAGATAGGCTAGCGGGAGCAATTCCCTACGAGCAGTACTTC.